This is a list of T cell receptor beta chains from one sample in a study of shared clonotypes between healthy human individuals. Repertoires were generated with immunoSEQ multiplex PCR, while TCRdb's copy carries only in-frame clones and drops some. The sample yields some 660,000 clones, about three quarters seen once. Source material: memory CD4+ T cells sorted from blood. These receptors all come from a young woman in good health. CDR3s include the opening cysteine and the closing phenylalanine or tryptophan. D genes are given only for firm matches. Some rows mark clone size as missing; the rest say once, few, many or name a class of expanded clone.

CDR3 DNA: TGCGCCAGCAGCTTATTTGGCGGGAGCTCCTACAATGAGCAGTTCTTC; CDR3 protein: CASSLFGGSSYNEQFF; J gene: TRBJ2-1; V gene: TRBV5-1; D gene: TRBD2; clone size: -
CDR3 DNA: TGTGCCATCAAAGCCCAACCAGGACTATCAGAGACCCAGTACTTC; CDR3 protein: CAIKAQPGLSETQYF; J gene: TRBJ2-5; V gene: TRBV10-3; D gene: -; clone size: few
CDR3 DNA: TGCGCCAGCAGCCAAATCCGGGACAAGTGGGGCTACACCTTC; CDR3 protein: CASSQIRDKWGYTF; J gene: TRBJ1-2; V gene: TRBV4-1; D gene: -; clone size: -
CDR3 DNA: TGTGCCAGCAGTCTAGCGGACTCCTACGAGCAGTACTTC; CDR3 protein: CASSLADSYEQYF; J gene: TRBJ2-7; V gene: TRBV6-1; D gene: TRBD2; clone size: few
CDR3 DNA: TGTGCCAGCAGTGAAAAGCGGAGCACAGATACGCAGTATTTT; CDR3 protein: CASSEKRSTDTQYF; J gene: TRBJ2-3; V gene: TRBV2; D gene: -; clone size: -
CDR3 DNA: TGTGCCAGCTCACCCGGGACTAGCGATCTTGATACGCAGTATTTT; CDR3 protein: CASSPGTSDLDTQYF; J gene: TRBJ2-3; V gene: TRBV18; D gene: TRBD2; clone size: -
CDR3 DNA: TGCGCCAGCAGATCCTATGCATCCGGGTACGAGCAGTACTTC; CDR3 protein: CASRSYASGYEQYF; J gene: TRBJ2-7; V gene: TRBV5-1; D gene: -; clone size: -
CDR3 DNA: TGTGCCAGCAGCTTATTAGGAACGGGGGAGTGCACTGAAGCTTTCTTT; CDR3 protein: CASSLLGTGECTEAFF; J gene: TRBJ1-1; V gene: TRBV7-7; D gene: -; clone size: -
CDR3 DNA: TGTGCCAGCAGTGTGATCGGGCCGACTAGCGGGAGCACGGGGGAGCTGTTTTTT; CDR3 protein: CASSVIGPTSGSTGELFF; J gene: TRBJ2-2; V gene: TRBV28; D gene: TRBD2; clone size: -
CDR3 DNA: TGCGCCAGCAGTGAGAATGGTTATGTGGATGGCTACACCTTC; CDR3 protein: CASSENGYVDGYTF; J gene: TRBJ1-2; V gene: TRBV10-2; D gene: -; clone size: -
CDR3 DNA: TGTGCCAGCAGCTTAGGGCGGGATCGTGAGCAGTTCTTC; CDR3 protein: CASSLGRDREQFF; J gene: TRBJ2-1; V gene: TRBV7-2; D gene: -; clone size: many
CDR3 DNA: TGTGCCTCACGGACAGGGGCCTACGAGCAGTACTTC; CDR3 protein: CASRTGAYEQYF; J gene: TRBJ2-7; V gene: TRBV28; D gene: TRBD1; clone size: -
CDR3 DNA: TGTGCCAGCAGCGCGACAAGACAGGTCACCGGGGAGCTGTTTTTT; CDR3 protein: CASSATRQVTGELFF; J gene: TRBJ2-2; V gene: TRBV5-5; D gene: -; clone size: -